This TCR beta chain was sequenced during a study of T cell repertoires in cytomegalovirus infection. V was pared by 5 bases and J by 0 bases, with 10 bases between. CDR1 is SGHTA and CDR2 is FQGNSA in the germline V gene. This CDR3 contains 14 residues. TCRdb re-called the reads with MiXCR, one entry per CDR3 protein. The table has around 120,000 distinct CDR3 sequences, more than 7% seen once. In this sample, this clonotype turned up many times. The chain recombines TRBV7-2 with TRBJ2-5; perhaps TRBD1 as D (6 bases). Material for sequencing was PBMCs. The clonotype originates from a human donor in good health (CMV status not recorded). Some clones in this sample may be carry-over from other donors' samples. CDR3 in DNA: TGTGCCAGCAGCCACGACAGGTACCAAGAGACCCAGTACTTC. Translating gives CASSHDRYQETQYF.